These 23 T cell receptor beta chains share one sample of origin, sequenced in a study of control samples from healthy donors and cancer patients. Here immunoSEQ multiplex PCR was the method, and the copy in TCRdb shows in-frame clones only, minus some. The sample includes some 130,000 clones, 80% to 95% of them seen just once. Sequenced sample: blood. The receptors stem from a man between 18 and 29 years old in good health.

This chain connects TRBV29-1 to TRBJ2-1; 8 bases are a match to TRBD1. The V and J ends lost 7 bases and 2 bases, in that order; junction bases with no gene match: 10. The CDR3 loop spans 15 amino acids. Per germline, CDR1 SQVTM and CDR2 ANQGSEA. The CDR3 sequence: CSARVTGGPYNEQFF. The CDR3 DNA is TGCAGCGCCAGAGTAACAGGGGGGCCCTACAATGAGCAGTTCTTC.

CDR3 in DNA: TGTGCCACCAGTGATTTCACAGGGGCAGAAGCTTTCTTT. This codes for CATSDFTGAEAFF. The rearrangement joins TRBV24-1 to TRBJ1-1; 7 nucleotides match TRBD1. The ends lost 1 base at V and 8 bases at J; junction bases unmatched: 3. This CDR3 region has 13 residues. Germline V CDR1 and CDR2: KGHDR, SFDVKD.

This sequence joins TRBV6-5 and TRBJ2-1, with D possibly TRBD2 on 6 matching bases. Germline V gene data show CDR1 as MNHEY and CDR2 as SVGAGI. The CDR3 is made up of 13 amino acids. The V gene lost 6 bases and the J gene lost 12 bases, with 18 bases spanning the gap. The CDR3 nucleotides read TGTGCCAGCAGCCCCCAGGACGGGGGAGGGCAGTTCTTC. Protein sequence: CASSPQDGGGQFF.

V gene TRBV25-1 combines with J gene TRBJ1-1, with D perhaps TRBD1 (5 bases). Deletions cut 6 bases from V and 7 bases from J, with 9 bases between. CDR3 length equals 11 residues. CDR1 and CDR2 (germline): MGHDK, SYGVNS. The CDR3 sequence is CASRGRGEAFF. The DNA for the CDR3 is TGTGCCAGCAGGGGACGCGGTGAAGCTTTCTTT. Full variable domain (remainder filled in from reference TRBV25-1 and TRBJ1-1): EADIYQTPRYLVIGTGKKITLECSQTMGHDKMYWYQQDPGMELHLIHYSYGVNSTEKGDLSSESTVSRIRTEHFPLTLESARPSHTSQYLCASRGRGEAFFGQGTRLTVV.

This chain connects TRBV19 to TRBJ2-2, with 7 bases matching TRBD1. V shed 10 bases, J shed 5 bases, and the junction held 10 bases outside the gene matches. The CDR3 has 14 amino acids. Germline CDR1 reads LNHDA; CDR2 reads SQIVND (reference sequence). CDR3 sequence reads: CATEETGKTGELFF. CDR3 coding DNA: TGTGCCACGGAAGAGACAGGGAAAACCGGGGAGCTGTTTTTT.

The rearrangement uses TRBV7-3 and TRBJ2-3, with TRBD2 identical over 8 bases. The germline V gene has CDR1 SGHTA and CDR2 FQGTGA. The CDR3 is made up of 15 amino acids. Trimming took 2 bases from V and 5 from J; bases not matched to a gene: 6. The CDR3 sequence is CASSLSGGPGDTQYF. The CDR3 DNA reads as TGTGCCAGCAGCTTATCGGGGGGGCCTGGAGATACGCAGTATTTT.

The rearrangement links TRBV16 to TRBJ2-7; 8 nucleotides line up with TRBD1. This CDR3 has 17 residues. Germline V lookup: CDR1 KGHSY, CDR2 FQNENV. The J segment lost 4 bases and the V segment lost 1 base, leaving 12 bases of the junction unmatched. CDR3 sequence reads: CASSQYAGTGYSYEQYF. The CDR3 DNA is TGTGCCAGCAGCCAATATGCCGGGACAGGATATAGTTACGAGCAGTACTTC.

V and J are TRBV6-5 and TRBJ2-3; 13 positions match TRBD2. CDR1 and CDR2 from the germline V gene are MNHEY and SVGAGI. The CDR3 has 16 residues. J gave up 4 bases and V 4 bases, and 5 bases lay outside the gene matches. CDR3 protein: CASSWTSGGEADTQYF. The CDR3 bases are TGTGCCAGCAGTTGGACTAGCGGGGGAGAAGCAGATACGCAGTATTTT.

The genes are TRBV5-1 and TRBJ2-3; D is possibly TRBD1 or TRBD2 (5 bases each). Germline V gives CDR1 SGHRS, CDR2 YFSETQ. Trimming stripped 1 base from V and 2 bases from J, with 11 bases between. The CDR3 has 15 residues. As DNA, the CDR3 is TGCGCCAGCAGCTTGACAGGACTGTACACAGATACGCAGTATTTT. This sequence encodes CASSLTGLYTDTQYF.

The CDR3 loop reads CASSLGMKNYEQYF. The CDR3 coding sequence is TGTGCCAGCAGCCTTGGTATGAAGAATTACGAGCAGTACTTC. The chain recombines TRBV5-6 with TRBJ2-7; D gene unclear. V dropped 4 bases and J dropped 4 bases, with 15 bases sitting between them. This CDR3 has 14 residues. CDR1 is SGHDT, CDR2 YYEEEE, per germline.

The chain joins TRBV5-5 to TRBJ1-1; D unclear. The CDR3 runs 14 residues. Germline CDR1 SGHKS, CDR2 YYEKEE (reference sequence). The V end was cut by 0 bases, the J end by 1 base, with 7 bases between. The CDR3 region is CASSLGSENTEAFF. CDR3 bases: TGTGCCAGCAGCTTGGGCAGTGAGAACACTGAAGCTTTCTTT.

The chain is built from TRBV5-4 and TRBJ1-1; tentative D call: TRBD1 (5 bases). The V gene lost 4 bases and the J gene lost 2 bases, with 12 bases spanning the gap. The CDR3 is made up of 14 amino acids. The V gene's germline CDR1 is SGHNT and CDR2 YYREEE (reference sequence). DNA of the CDR3: TGTGCCAGCAGCCCAGGGACCGCTAACACTGAAGCTTTCTTT. Encoded protein: CASSPGTANTEAFF.

This clone was seen a few times. The CDR3 nucleotides are TGTGCCATCAGGAAGGGACAGCCGAACACTGAAGCTTTCTTT. Translation gives CAIRKGQPNTEAFF. V is TRBV10-3 and J is TRBJ1-1; TRBD1 aligns across 7 bases. Trimming at V came to 6 bases and at J to 1 base, leaving 5 bases not matched to a gene. The CDR3 has 14 residues. Germline CDR1 and CDR2: ENHRY and SYGVKD.

The CDR3 protein is CASRRARNEKLFF. For the CDR3, the DNA is TGTGCCAGCAGACGAGCCCGTAATGAAAAACTGTTTTTT. V gene TRBV28 combines with J gene TRBJ1-4; D uncertain. Trimming pared 6 bases from V and 4 bases from J, leaving 9 bases between. The CDR3 sequence is 13 residues long. Germline-derived CDR1 and CDR2 are MDHEN and SYDVKM.

The CDR3 here is CASRRDGNQPQHF. DNA for the CDR3: TGTGCCAGCAGGCGGGACGGCAATCAGCCCCAGCATTTT. The chain recombines TRBV2 with TRBJ1-5, with a weak D call TRBD1 (5 bases). Trimming took 6 bases from V and 2 from J, leaving 8 bases between them. The CDR3 is 13 amino acids. From germline, CDR1 is SNHLY and CDR2 FYNNEI.

The J gene is TRBJ1-3, the V gene TRBV6-5; D gene ambiguous. The V end was cut by 5 bases, the J end by 0 bases, with 8 bases between. The CDR3 is 14 amino acids. Germline assignment: CDR1 MNHEY and CDR2 SVGAGI. CDR3 DNA: TGTGCCAGCAGTACGGCGAACTCTGGAAACACCATATATTTT. This encodes CASSTANSGNTIYF.

V is TRBV6-6 and J is TRBJ1-1, with a possible D match to TRBD1 (5 bases). From germline, CDR1 is MNHNY and CDR2 SVGAGI (reference sequence). The ends were cut back, 0 bases at V and 0 bases at J, with 8 bases in the middle. This CDR3 spans 15 amino acids. This CDR3 reads CASSYSEGLNTEAFF. DNA for the CDR3: TGTGCCAGCAGTTACTCGGAGGGACTGAACACTGAAGCTTTCTTT.

This chain connects TRBV7-9 to TRBJ2-1; TRBD2 matches at 7 bases. The junction had 12 bases not matched to a gene; V was cut back by 5 bases and J by 2 bases. Looked up from germline, CDR1 is SEHNR and CDR2 is FQNEAQ (reference sequence). This CDR3 region has 17 residues. The CDR3 loop reads CASSTRRREGPYNEQFF. The CDR3 bases are TGTGCCAGCAGCACCCGGCGAAGGGAGGGCCCCTACAATGAGCAGTTCTTC.

The V call is TRBV6-5, the J call TRBJ2-5; 7 positions match TRBD1. J gave up 1 base and V 6 bases, and 8 bases lay outside the gene matches. This CDR3 has 15 amino acids. CDR1 is MNHEY and CDR2 is SVGAGI in the germline V gene. CDR3 sequence: CASRPSTGVQETQYF. CDR3 DNA sequence: TGTGCCAGCAGACCCTCTACAGGGGTCCAAGAGACCCAGTACTTC.

This chain uses TRBV15 with TRBJ2-1; 11 bases map to TRBD2. The length of the CDR3 is 16 residues. The V and J ends lost 1 base and 5 bases, in that order; junction bases with no gene match: 4. CDR1 is LNHNV and CDR2 is YYDKDF in the germline V gene (reference sequence). The DNA of the CDR3 is TGTGCCACCAGCAGAGGTAGCGGGGGGGGGAACAATGAGCAGTTCTTC. Amino acid sequence: CATSRGSGGGNNEQFF.

The gene calls are TRBV6-2 or TRBV6-3 and TRBJ2-2, with D possibly being TRBD1 (6 bases). The CDR3 is 15 residues long. Trimming removed 2 bases from V and 7 bases from J, with 14 bases in between. Germline V gives CDR1 MNHEY, CDR2 SVGEGT. The CDR3 region is CASSYGVRGNGELFF. The CDR3 DNA follows: TGTGCCAGCAGTTACGGGGTCAGGGGAAACGGGGAGCTGTTTTTT.

The rearrangement joins TRBV20-1 to TRBJ2-1; D not resolved. The CDR3 runs 11 residues. Germline CDR1 is DFQATT and CDR2 is SNEGSKA (reference sequence). V was cut by 2 bases and J by 8 bases, with 7 bases left in between. This chain's CDR3 is CSARLVDEQFF. The CDR3 coding sequence is TGCAGTGCTAGACTAGTTGATGAGCAGTTCTTC.

J is TRBJ1-5 and V is TRBV30; D ambiguous. The length of the CDR3 is 13 residues. Germline CDR1 reads GTSNPN; CDR2 reads SVGIG (reference sequence). With 1 base removed from V and 3 bases from J, the gap between germline ends came to 7 bases. The CDR3 protein is CAWSGPPNQPQHF. Written as DNA, the CDR3 is TGTGCCTGGAGTGGCCCGCCCAATCAGCCCCAGCATTTT.